The TCR beta chain under discussion was sequenced for a study of T cell responses to AZD1222 COVID-19 vaccine. Study results and caveats: Clonal diversity was possibly underestimated, and the donors were mostly white British, with more females.

About this clone itself: What it binds is unknown.

The CDR3 has 13 residues. Germline V gene sequence: CDR1 SGDLS, CDR2 YYNGEE. With 0 bases removed from V and 8 bases from J, the gap between germline ends came to 11 bases. Assay: immunoSEQ multiplex PCR; the TCRdb copy retains only in-frame clones and omits some. The table includes tens of thousands of clones, about 90% detected once. This TCR came from an adult in good health. The sample was peripheral blood, taken on day 0 of AZD1222 vaccination. The chain uses TRBV9 and TRBJ1-2; no firm D call. This CDR3 is CASSVVETGGYTF. The CDR3 nucleotides are TGTGCCAGCAGCGTAGTGGAAACGGGGGGCTACACCTTC.